Below, 20 T cell receptor beta chains from the same sample are listed, as sequenced in a study of OX40 agonist ivuxolimab in advanced cancers. The table came from immunoSEQ multiplex PCR; TCRdb's copy has only in-frame clones and leaves some out. Of more than 80,000 clones listed, roughly nine tenths are singletons. This material consisted of CD4+ or CD8+ T cells sorted from blood, taken in a trial of the OX40 agonist ivuxolimab. The receptors here all came from an adult with an advanced solid tumor such as melanoma, head and neck, liver or kidney cancer.

The CDR3 sequence: CASSDKGNQPQHF. In DNA, the CDR3 is TGTGCCAGCAGTGATAAGGGCAATCAGCCCCAGCATTTT. This chain links TRBV2 with TRBJ1-5; no clear D. Per the germline V gene, CDR1 is SNHLY and CDR2 is FYNNEI. V lost 3 bases to trimming and J lost 2 bases, with 5 bases between them. CDR3 length equals 13 residues. Supplemented by reference TRBV2 and TRBJ1-5, the full variable domain reads EPEVTQTPSHQVTQMGQEVILRCVPISNHLYFYWYRQILGQKVEFLVSFYNNEISEKSEIFDDQFSVERPDGSNFTLKIRSTKLEDSAMYFCASSDKGNQPQHFGDGTRLSIL.

This sequence joins TRBV19 and TRBJ1-3; TRBD1 matches at 8 bases. Germline CDR1 reads LNHDA; CDR2 reads SQIVND (reference sequence). The ends lost 7 bases at V and 5 bases at J; junction bases unmatched: 13. The CDR3 totals 16 residues. The DNA for the CDR3 is TGTGCCAGTACCGCAACCCCGACAGGGGTAAGAAACACCATATATTTT. This codes for CASTATPTGVRNTIYF.

The chain recombines TRBV5-6 with TRBJ2-3, with D hard to call. Germline V gene lookup returns CDR1 SGHDT and CDR2 YYEEEE. The CDR3 has 12 amino acids. Deletions cut 5 bases from V and 0 bases from J, with 4 bases between. CDR3 nucleotides: TGTGCCAGCAGGGACAGCACAGATACGCAGTATTTT. Encoded protein: CASRDSTDTQYF.

This chain uses TRBV9 with TRBJ2-3; D tentatively reads TRBD1 or TRBD2 (5 bases each). From germline, CDR1 is SGDLS and CDR2 YYNGEE. V shed 4 bases and J shed 3 bases, with 12 bases lying between them. This CDR3 contains 14 residues. CDR3 nucleotide sequence: TGTGCCAGCAGCCCCCCGGGGCAGACAGATACGCAGTATTTT. This sequence encodes CASSPPGQTDTQYF.

The rearrangement uses TRBV27 and TRBJ2-5; 11 bases agree with TRBD2. CDR1 MNHEY and CDR2 SMNVEV come from the germline V gene (reference sequence). V gave up 6 bases and J gave up 5 bases; unmatched junction bases: 5. CDR3 length equals 14 residues. CDR3 sequence (DNA): TGTGCCAGCAGGTCCGGGACTAGCGGTGAGACCCAGTACTTC. Translation: CASRSGTSGETQYF.

The chain recombines TRBV14 with TRBJ1-1; TRBD1 is a possible D gene (6 bases). V was cut by 2 bases and J by 0 bases, with 22 bases left in between. The V gene's germline CDR1 is SGHDN and CDR2 FVKESK. CDR3 length: 19 residues. In DNA form, the CDR3 reads TGTGCCAGCAGCCAACGAGGACAGCTTCGACAGACCCTGAACACTGAAGCTTTCTTT. It codes for CASSQRGQLRQTLNTEAFF.

The genes are TRBV28 and TRBJ2-7; D is unclear. This CDR3 has 13 amino acids. V was pared by 5 bases and J by 7 bases, with 15 bases between. The germline CDR1 and CDR2 sequences are MDHEN and SYDVKM. Here the CDR3 reads CASSPGPGLEQYF. As DNA, the CDR3 is TGTGCCAGCAGTCCGGGTCCCGGGCTGGAGCAGTACTTC.

The chain carries TRBV18 and TRBJ2-1; 8 bases map to TRBD2. The CDR3 has 14 amino acids. Germline assignment: CDR1 KGHSH and CDR2 LQKENI. With 2 bases clipped from V and 7 bases from J, the junction kept 4 bases outside the gene matches. CDR3 in DNA: TGTGCCAGCTCACCAACTAGCGGCTATAATGAGCAGTTCTTC. Encoded protein: CASSPTSGYNEQFF.

The chain joins TRBV27 to TRBJ1-5; tentative D call: TRBD1 (6 bases). V lost 5 bases, J lost 0 bases, and 14 bases lay in between. The CDR3 has 16 amino acids. Germline CDR1 reads MNHEY; CDR2 reads SMNVEV (reference sequence). The CDR3 region has the DNA TGTGCCAGCAGTCTGGCCGGGGGGCTTAGCAATCAGCCCCAGCATTTT. Protein sequence: CASSLAGGLSNQPQHF.

The chain is built from TRBV15 and TRBJ2-5, with TRBD2 matching over 9 bases. This CDR3 has 17 residues. Trimming cost V 0 bases and J 4 bases; bases outside gene matches: 9. Germline CDR1 is LNHNV and CDR2 is YYDKDF (reference sequence). The CDR3 loop reads CATSREVAGVLGETQYF. The CDR3 bases are TGTGCCACCAGCAGAGAGGTAGCGGGAGTGCTTGGAGAGACCCAGTACTTC.

The chain carries TRBV7-2 and TRBJ2-1; TRBD2 matches 7 bases. The CDR3 consists of 18 residues. CDR1 is SGHTA, CDR2 FQGNSA, per germline. V lost 5 bases and J lost 0; bases outside the gene matches: 13. CDR3 in amino acids: CASSRGLGGLSSYNEQFF. The CDR3 DNA is TGTGCCAGCAGCCGCGGACTAGGCGGCCTAAGCTCCTACAATGAGCAGTTCTTC.

This chain uses TRBV10-3 with TRBJ2-7; 11 positions agree with TRBD2. There are 15 residues in the CDR3. Unmatched junction bases numbered 6, after V lost 6 bases and J lost 2 bases. Germline CDR1 is ENHRY and CDR2 is SYGVKD. The DNA of the CDR3 is TGTGCCATCAGCTCCGGGACTAGCGGACCCTACGAGCAGTACTTC. Its protein is CAISSGTSGPYEQYF.

This chain connects TRBV4-3 to TRBJ2-4; TRBD1 is a possible D gene (6 bases). The V gene's germline CDR1 is LGHNA and CDR2 YSLEER. CDR3 length: 15 residues. V was clipped by 0 bases and J by 9 bases, with 15 bases between them. The CDR3 sequence is CASSQDWAAQGIQYF. CDR3 coding DNA: TGCGCCAGCAGCCAAGATTGGGCAGCACAGGGCATTCAGTACTTC.

A single count supports this clone. CDR3 sequence (DNA): TGTGCCAGCAGTTCCACGCACTCTGGGGCCAACGTCCTGACTTTC. Its translation: CASSSTHSGANVLTF. The rearrangement uses TRBV6-5 and TRBJ2-6; D ambiguous. Germline CDR1 MNHEY, CDR2 SVGAGI. This CDR3 contains 15 residues. V shed 4 bases and J shed 0 bases, with 7 bases lying between them.

The J gene is TRBJ2-3, the V gene TRBV18, with a weak D call TRBD1 (6 bases). This CDR3 has 17 residues. The V gene's germline CDR1 is KGHSH and CDR2 LQKENI. Trimming took off 4 bases at V and 0 bases at J, with 17 bases between the two ends. The CDR3: CASSRLAGDWSTDTQYF. CDR3 bases: TGTGCCAGCTCACGACTGGCAGGGGATTGGAGCACAGATACGCAGTATTTT.

V is TRBV20-1 and J is TRBJ2-7; TRBD1 is a possible D gene (6 bases). Germline lookup yields CDR1 DFQATT and CDR2 SNEGSKA (reference sequence). V was cut by 5 bases and J by 3 bases, with 8 bases left in between. The CDR3 has 11 amino acids. This chain's CDR3 is CSALDSYEQYF. DNA of the CDR3: TGCAGTGCTTTGGACAGCTACGAGCAGTACTTC.

In this sample, this clone turned up a few times. The V gene is TRBV9, the J gene TRBJ1-1; 7 bases are a match to TRBD1. Germline CDR1 is SGDLS and CDR2 is YYNGEE. Unmatched junction bases numbered 4, after V lost 4 bases and J lost 1 base. The CDR3 is 14 residues long. The CDR3 nucleotides read TGTGCCAGCAGCCCTCGGGACAGGAACACTGAAGCTTTCTTT. This encodes CASSPRDRNTEAFF.

This clone was found once. The CDR3 is CASSPQPDGKGNEQYF. The CDR3 DNA is TGCGCCAGCAGCCCACAGCCGGATGGAAAGGGTAACGAGCAGTACTTC. The chain carries TRBV5-1 and TRBJ2-7; D is uncertain. This CDR3 comprises 16 residues. The germline V gene encodes CDR1 SGHRS and CDR2 YFSETQ. Trimming stripped 4 bases from V and 5 bases from J, with 22 bases between.

J is TRBJ2-3 and V is TRBV5-1, with TRBD2 matching over 12 bases. CDR1 SGHRS and CDR2 YFSETQ come from the germline V gene. The CDR3 has 16 residues. V was pared by 4 bases and J by 6 bases, with 9 bases of the junction left unmatched. The CDR3 is CASSKPTSGSWDTQYF. The DNA of the CDR3 is TGCGCCAGCAGCAAACCGACTAGCGGGAGTTGGGATACGCAGTATTTT.

The chain has TRBV10-3 and TRBJ2-7, with TRBD2 matching 8 bases. This CDR3 region has 13 residues. Per the germline V gene, CDR1 is ENHRY and CDR2 is SYGVKD. J gave up 0 bases and V 9 bases, and 4 bases lay outside the gene matches. The CDR3 DNA is TGTGCCATAGCGGGAGCCGCCTCCTACGAGCAGTACTTC. It specifies CAIAGAASYEQYF.